These 25 T cell receptor beta chains originate from one sample sequenced in a study of shared clonotypes between healthy human individuals. Here immunoSEQ multiplex PCR was the method, and the copy in TCRdb shows in-frame clones only, minus some. The repertoire holds millions of clones, with about 95% as singletons. Naive CD8 cells comprised CD45RO-negative, CCR7-positively selected cells, excluding terminally differentiated effector memory CD45RA+ cells. What was sequenced was naive CD8+ T cells sorted from blood. The receptors originated from a man aged 18 to 29 in good health.

The chain joins TRBV19 to TRBJ1-1; D not certain. The germline V and J ends were trimmed by 6 bases and 0 bases, with 20 bases remaining between them. The CDR3 totals 17 residues. CDR1 is LNHDA and CDR2 is SQIVND in the germline V gene (reference sequence). In nucleotides, the CDR3 is TGTGCCAGTAGCCAGGATGCGGTCGGGTACATGAACACTGAAGCTTTCTTT. It yields the protein CASSQDAVGYMNTEAFF. Filled out from reference TRBV19 and TRBJ1-1, the complete variable domain reads DGGITQSPKYLFRKEGQNVTLSCEQNLNHDAMYWYRQDPGQGLRLIYYSQIVNDFQKGDIAEGYSVSREKKESFPLTVTSAQKNPTAFYLCASSQDAVGYMNTEAFFGQGTRLTVV.

The chain couples TRBV4-3 to TRBJ1-2; tentatively, D is TRBD1 (6 bases). Trimming stripped 1 base from V and 4 bases from J, with 10 bases between. CDR3 length equals 14 residues. Germline loops: CDR1 LGHNA, CDR2 YSLEER. For the CDR3, the DNA is TGCGCCAGCAGCCAAGGGGACAAGGGCTATGGCTACACCTTC. Its translation: CASSQGDKGYGYTF.

In this sample, this clone turned up once. The gene calls are TRBV4-3 and TRBJ2-1; 7 bases fit TRBD2. V lost 4 bases to trimming and J lost 8 bases; unmatched junction nucleotides: 8. The CDR3 spans 14 residues. Germline CDR1 LGHNA, CDR2 YSLEER. In DNA form, the CDR3 reads TGCGCCAGCAGCCCCGGGACTACGTACGATGAGCAGTTCTTC. Translated, it gives CASSPGTTYDEQFF.

As for this clone: Other DNA sequences in this sample translate to the same CDR3. V and J are TRBV9 and TRBJ2-4, with TRBD2 identical over 7 bases. CDR3 size: 13 residues. Germline CDR1 SGDLS, CDR2 YYNGEE. V was clipped by 0 bases and J by 8 bases; unmatched bases: 2. In DNA, the CDR3 is TGTGCCAGCAGCGTAGGAGGGAGGGACATTCAGTACTTC. Its translation: CASSVGGRDIQYF.

This chain connects TRBV6-5 to TRBJ2-1, with D uncertain. CDR1 and CDR2 (germline): MNHEY, SVGAGI. V shed 4 bases and J shed 7 bases, with 17 bases lying between them. The CDR3 length is 15 residues. As DNA, the CDR3 is TGTGCCAGCAGTTCCCCCTTGACGGGTAGGAATGAGCAGTTCTTC. It translates to CASSSPLTGRNEQFF.

This clone was seen a single time. This sequence joins TRBV7-2 and TRBJ1-1; no definite D call. Germline CDR1 and CDR2: SGHTA and FQGNSA. The germline V and J ends were trimmed by 5 bases and 1 base, with 5 bases remaining between them. The CDR3 consists of 12 residues. CDR3 loop: CASSPSNTEAFF. CDR3 DNA sequence: TGTGCCAGCAGCCCATCGAACACTGAAGCTTTCTTT.

Note on this clone: Without the conserved terminal phenylalanine or tryptophan, this CDR3 likely stems from a read error. The chain couples TRBV14 to TRBJ2-6; D assignment may be TRBD1 or TRBD2 (5 bases each). The V gene lost 1 base and the J gene lost 2 bases, with 6 bases spanning the gap. Germline assignment: CDR1 SGHDN and CDR2 FVKESK. The CDR3 is made up of 15 amino acids. The CDR3 region has the DNA TGTGCCAGCAGCCAAGGGGGGACTGGGGCCAACGTCCTGACTTCC. Encoded protein: CASSQGGTGANVLTS.

V gene TRBV21-1 combines with J gene TRBJ2-1; the listed D gene, TRBD2, was not tested against the DNA. TRBV21-1 corresponds to a pseudogene. This CDR3 has 17 residues. The chain's CDR3 is CASSSRLAGVKPNEQFF. The CDR3 DNA is TGTGCCAGCAGCTCAAGACTAGCGGGAGTTAAACCGAATGAGCAGTTCTTC.

V is TRBV4-3 and J is TRBJ1-1; D not certain. V dropped 1 base and J dropped 0 bases, with 9 bases sitting between them. CDR3 length equals 15 residues. The germline gives CDR1 LGHNA, CDR2 YSLEER. CDR3 DNA sequence: TGCGCCAGCAGCCAAGGGACTAGTGTGAACACTGAAGCTTTCTTT. Translating gives CASSQGTSVNTEAFF.

This clone was detected only once. This rearrangement joins TRBV2 to TRBJ2-7, with D possibly TRBD2 on 6 matching bases. CDR1 is SNHLY, CDR2 FYNNEI, per germline. CDR3 size: 14 residues. The V end was cut by 8 bases, the J end by 0 bases, with 14 bases between. In DNA form, the CDR3 reads TGTGCCAGCGGGGACTTAATGAGCTCCTACGAGCAGTACTTC. This sequence encodes CASGDLMSSYEQYF.

The CDR3: CASSLSATGGRQPQHF. The CDR3 nucleotides are TGCGCCAGCAGCCTCTCGGCGACGGGGGGGAGGCAGCCCCAGCATTTT. The chain carries TRBV4-1 and TRBJ1-5; a possible D gene is TRBD1 (5 bases). This CDR3 is 16 amino acids long. Germline CDR1 and CDR2: MGHRA and YSYEKL. V was pared by 4 bases and J by 7 bases, with 20 bases between.

CDR3 DNA sequence: TGTGCCACCTCAGGACCTATGAACACTGAAGCTTTCTTT. It codes for CATSGPMNTEAFF. The chain carries TRBV15 and TRBJ1-1; D is undetermined. The CDR3 runs 13 residues. In germline, CDR1 is LNHNV, CDR2 YYDKDF (reference sequence). Trimming removed 8 bases at V and 0 bases at J, with 10 bases between.

The gene calls are TRBV6-1 and TRBJ2-3, with D maybe TRBD2 (5 bases). From germline, CDR1 is MNHNS and CDR2 SASEGT. Trimming shortened V by 3 bases and J by 4 bases, and 17 bases separated the two germline ends. The CDR3 loop spans 16 amino acids. The CDR3 region has the DNA TGTGCCAGCAGTGACGGCGCCCGTCCCGGGGCAGATACGCAGTATTTT. Translation: CASSDGARPGADTQYF.

This clone was observed many times. The gene calls are TRBV10-2 and TRBJ2-1, with D unclear. Per germline, CDR1 WSHSY and CDR2 SAAADI. The CDR3 consists of 15 residues. The ends were cut back, 0 bases at V and 6 bases at J, with 12 bases in the middle. The CDR3 loop is CASSESSTTSNEQFF. CDR3 coding DNA: TGCGCCAGCAGTGAGTCTTCTACGACCTCCAATGAGCAGTTCTTC.

The genes are TRBV7-9 and TRBJ2-5; a possible D gene is TRBD1 (7 bases). CDR1 SEHNR and CDR2 FQNEAQ come from the germline V gene (reference sequence). CDR3 length equals 15 residues. Trimming removed 10 bases at V and 1 base at J, with 19 bases between. CDR3 sequence: CATGGQSFPQETQYF. The CDR3 coding sequence is TGTGCCACCGGGGGACAGAGCTTTCCCCAAGAGACCCAGTACTTC.

V usage is TRBV27 and J usage is TRBJ2-7, with D unclear. The CDR3 consists of 12 residues. CDR1 is MNHEY, CDR2 SMNVEV, per germline (reference sequence). Trimming left V 8 bases short and J 2 bases short, with 10 bases between. The CDR3 sequence is CASGSTAYEQYF. CDR3 coding DNA: TGTGCCAGCGGATCTACAGCCTACGAGCAGTACTTC.

The chain uses TRBV6-5 and TRBJ1-5; D not certain. V lost 5 bases and J lost 0, with 8 bases in between. Germline V gene sequence: CDR1 MNHEY, CDR2 SVGAGI. CDR3 length: 14 amino acids. In nucleotides, the CDR3 is TGTGCCAGCAGTCCCGAGGATAGCAATCAGCCCCAGCATTTT. This codes for CASSPEDSNQPQHF.

With regard to this clone: Other DNA variants within this sample encode the same CDR3. The chain is built from TRBV4-1 and TRBJ2-7; D gene ambiguous. Trimming shortened V by 1 base and J by 4 bases, and 8 bases separated the two germline ends. The CDR3 extends over 13 amino acids. Germline-derived CDR1 and CDR2 are MGHRA and YSYEKL. The CDR3 sequence: CASSQGWGYEQYF. CDR3 sequence (DNA): TGCGCCAGCAGCCAAGGTTGGGGATACGAGCAGTACTTC.

V gene TRBV6-5 combines with J gene TRBJ2-5, with D unclear. V gave up 2 bases and J gave up 5 bases, with 9 bases separating them. CDR3 length: 13 residues. Germline V gene sequence: CDR1 MNHEY, CDR2 SVGAGI. CDR3 coding DNA: TGTGCCAGCAGTTACCTCGACATGGAGACCCAGTACTTC. Protein product: CASSYLDMETQYF.

The chain is built from TRBV2 and TRBJ2-7, with 10 positions matching TRBD1. Germline-derived CDR1 and CDR2 are SNHLY and FYNNEI. The CDR3 covers 16 residues. The J segment lost 2 bases and the V segment lost 8 bases, leaving 12 bases of the junction unmatched. The CDR3 loop is CASGRTGGENTYEQYF. CDR3 bases: TGTGCCAGCGGGAGGACAGGGGGTGAGAATACCTACGAGCAGTACTTC.

This chain uses TRBV29-1 with TRBJ1-2, with a weak D call TRBD1 (5 bases). The CDR3 length is 17 residues. Trimming took 0 bases from V and 1 from J, leaving 18 bases between them. Germline CDR1 is SQVTM and CDR2 is ANQGSEA. The CDR3 DNA is TGCAGCGTTGAAGATCGGGAACACAAGGGGTTTAACTATGGCTACACCTTC. Protein: CSVEDREHKGFNYGYTF.

Notes on this clone: Other nucleotide sequences from this sample produce the same CDR3. CDR3 nucleotides: TGCAGCGTATACACCGGGGAGCTGTTTTTT. Protein sequence: CSVYTGELFF. The chain joins TRBV29-1 to TRBJ2-2; D gene uncertain. V shed 6 bases and J shed 3 bases, with 2 bases lying between them. Per the germline V gene, CDR1 is SQVTM and CDR2 is ANQGSEA. The CDR3 is 10 residues long.

The V and J genes are TRBV5-4 and TRBJ1-1, with D maybe TRBD1 (5 bases). CDR1 is SGHNT and CDR2 is YYREEE in the germline V gene (reference sequence). CDR3 length equals 15 residues. V was pared by 4 bases and J by 1 base, with 14 bases between. CDR3 sequence (DNA): TGTGCCAGCAGCCCCCCGAAGGGGCGGAACACTGAAGCTTTCTTT. Translation: CASSPPKGRNTEAFF.

This clone has just a few counts. The V and J genes are TRBV14 and TRBJ1-2, with D perhaps matching TRBD1 (6 bases). This CDR3 comprises 15 residues. The V gene's germline CDR1 is SGHDN and CDR2 FVKESK. The germline V and J ends were trimmed by 3 bases and 6 bases, with 17 bases remaining between them. CDR3 residues: CASSHRDTSGDGYTF. For the CDR3, the DNA is TGTGCCAGCAGCCACCGGGACACCAGTGGGGATGGCTACACCTTC.

The V gene is TRBV7-9, the J gene TRBJ2-5; 10 positions match TRBD2. This CDR3 has 15 residues. In germline, CDR1 is SEHNR, CDR2 FQNEAQ (reference sequence). V shed 5 bases and J 4 bases; nucleotides not matched to a gene: 7. The CDR3 bases are TGTGCCAGCAGCATAAAACTAGCGGGGCTAGAGACCCAGTACTTC. Its protein is CASSIKLAGLETQYF.